One T cell receptor beta chain is described in this entry. In the same sample, other DNA sequences code for this CDR3. The CDR3 sequence is 11 residues long. The V gene's germline CDR1 is DFQATT and CDR2 SNEGSKA (reference sequence). V shed 5 bases and J shed 2 bases, with 6 bases lying between them. The entry originates in a study of cytomegalovirus exposure and HLA in healthy donors. PCR employed 60 Vbeta and 13 Jbeta primers. TCRdb keeps only in-frame clones here, not all; method: immunoSEQ multiplex PCR. Here the sample spans around 190,000 clones, 75% to 90% being singletons. The sample was PBMCs. V is TRBV20-1 and J is TRBJ1-1; D is possibly TRBD1 (5 bases). This receptor was identified in a woman under 40 in good health and CMV-seronegative. The CDR3 reads CSAQGNTEAFF. Written as DNA, the CDR3 is TGCAGTGCTCAGGGTAACACTGAAGCTTTCTTT.